Each of the 8 T cell receptor beta chains below was sequenced from the same sample in a study of blood T cell repertoires in COVID-19. The method was immunoSEQ multiplex PCR; TCRdb's version includes in-frame clones alone and lacks a portion of them. The table lists 150,000 to 200,000 clones, around 81% of them singletons. Sequencing was done on a sample of peripheral blood. These TCRs come from a human donor with acute or convalescent COVID-19. The donor label of this sample is uncertain.

The rearrangement links TRBV5-1 to TRBJ1-1, with D perhaps matching TRBD1 (6 bases). The CDR3 covers 14 residues. With 2 bases removed from V and 3 bases from J, the gap between germline ends came to 11 bases. Germline CDR1 SGHRS, CDR2 YFSETQ. CDR3 in amino acids: CASSFQGRDTEAFF. CDR3 coding DNA: TGCGCCAGCAGCTTCCAGGGGAGGGACACTGAAGCTTTCTTT.

The CDR3 is CASSSPSEGSYEQYF. Here the CDR3 DNA reads TGTGCCAGCAGTTCCCCTTCGGAGGGCTCCTACGAGCAGTACTTC. The V and J genes are TRBV28 and TRBJ2-7; a possible D gene is TRBD2 (6 bases). The V gene lost 4 bases and the J gene lost 0 bases, with 13 bases spanning the gap. Per germline, CDR1 MDHEN and CDR2 SYDVKM. This CDR3 is built from 15 residues.

The V and J genes are TRBV6-5 and TRBJ2-5, with D uncertain. CDR1 MNHEY and CDR2 SVGAGI come from the germline V gene. This CDR3 contains 15 residues. V was cut by 0 bases and J by 4 bases, with 12 bases left in between. The CDR3 loop reads CASSYSILSGETQYF. CDR3 DNA sequence: TGTGCCAGCAGTTACTCGATTCTATCAGGAGAGACCCAGTACTTC.

The chain has TRBV9 and TRBJ2-1; 12 bases fit TRBD2. V trimming: 4 bases; J trimming: 2 bases; junction bases outside the gene matches: 22. The CDR3 runs to 22 residues. Per germline, CDR1 SGDLS and CDR2 YYNGEE. CDR3: CASSPRPPPTSGRPGAYNEQFF. CDR3 nucleotides: TGTGCCAGCAGCCCCCGCCCCCCACCGACTAGCGGGAGACCAGGGGCCTACAATGAGCAGTTCTTC.

The gene calls are TRBV7-2 and TRBJ1-3, with TRBD1 as a possible D gene (5 bases). V dropped 4 bases and J dropped 4 bases, with 14 bases sitting between them. This CDR3 is 15 amino acids long. The germline CDR1 and CDR2 sequences are SGHTA and FQGNSA. CDR3 coding DNA: TGTGCCAGCAGCTCCGGGGGACTGGGAGGAAACACCATATATTTT. It specifies CASSSGGLGGNTIYF.

The chain uses TRBV4-1 and TRBJ2-7, with D maybe TRBD1 (7 bases). The V and J ends lost 4 bases and 2 bases respectively, with 15 bases between them. The CDR3 loop spans 15 amino acids. The germline V gene encodes CDR1 MGHRA and CDR2 YSYEKL. CDR3 sequence (DNA): TGCGCCAGCAGCCGGATGCCAGGGGGGACCTACGAGCAGTACTTC. Amino acids: CASSRMPGGTYEQYF.

The J gene is TRBJ2-3, the V gene TRBV3-1 (or the pseudogene TRBV3-2), with TRBD2 as a possible D gene (5 bases). Between the trimmed V and J ends, which lost 4 bases and 6 bases, there was a span of 8 bases. The V gene's germline CDR1 is LGHDT and CDR2 YNNKEL (reference sequence). The CDR3 is 12 residues long. DNA for the CDR3: TGTGCCAGCAGCCCTCGGAGGGATACGCAGTATTTT. Amino acids: CASSPRRDTQYF.

The chain combines TRBV19 with TRBJ2-1, with TRBD2 matching over 7 bases. The CDR3 length is 15 residues. V shed 5 bases and J 7 bases; nucleotides not matched to a gene: 11. The germline CDR1 and CDR2 sequences are LNHDA and SQIVND (reference sequence). CDR3 sequence reads: CASSPQRGAGNEQFF. The CDR3 DNA sequence: TGTGCCAGTAGTCCACAGCGGGGAGCAGGGAATGAGCAGTTCTTC.